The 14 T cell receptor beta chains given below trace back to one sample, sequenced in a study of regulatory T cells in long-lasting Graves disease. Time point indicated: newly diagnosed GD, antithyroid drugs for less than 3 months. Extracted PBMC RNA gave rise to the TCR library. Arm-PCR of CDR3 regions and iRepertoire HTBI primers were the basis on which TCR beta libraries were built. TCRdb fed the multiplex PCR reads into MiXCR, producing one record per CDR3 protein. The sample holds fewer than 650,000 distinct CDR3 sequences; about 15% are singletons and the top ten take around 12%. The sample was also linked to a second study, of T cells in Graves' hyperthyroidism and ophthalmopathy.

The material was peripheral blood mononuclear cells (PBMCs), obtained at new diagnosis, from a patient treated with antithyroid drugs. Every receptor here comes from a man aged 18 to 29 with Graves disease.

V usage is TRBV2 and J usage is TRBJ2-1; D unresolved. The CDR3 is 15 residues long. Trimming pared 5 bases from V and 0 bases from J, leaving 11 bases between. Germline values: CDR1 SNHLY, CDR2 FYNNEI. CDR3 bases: TGTGCCAGCAGTAGATCAAGCCTCTCCTACAATGAGCAGTTCTTC. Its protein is CASSRSSLSYNEQFF.

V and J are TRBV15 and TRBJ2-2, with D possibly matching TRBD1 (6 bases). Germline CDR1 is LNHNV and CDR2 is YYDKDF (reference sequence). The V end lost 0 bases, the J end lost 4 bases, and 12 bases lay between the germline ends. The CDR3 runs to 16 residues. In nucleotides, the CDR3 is TGTGCCACCAGCAGAGATCTTGGACAGCTCACCGGGGAGCTGTTTTTT. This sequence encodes CATSRDLGQLTGELFF.

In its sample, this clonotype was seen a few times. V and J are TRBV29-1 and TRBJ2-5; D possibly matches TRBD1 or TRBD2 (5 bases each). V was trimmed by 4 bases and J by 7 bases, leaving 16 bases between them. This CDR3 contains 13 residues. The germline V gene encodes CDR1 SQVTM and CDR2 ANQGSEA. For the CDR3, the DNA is TGCAGCGTTGGGGGGTTCCAAGAATTGACCCAGTACTTC. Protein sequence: CSVGGFQELTQYF.

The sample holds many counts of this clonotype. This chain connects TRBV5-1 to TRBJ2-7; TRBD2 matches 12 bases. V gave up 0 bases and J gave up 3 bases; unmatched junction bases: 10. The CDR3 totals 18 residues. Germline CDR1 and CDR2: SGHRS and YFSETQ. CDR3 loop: CASSLGKGLAGPYYEQYF. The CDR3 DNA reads TGCGCCAGCAGCTTGGGTAAAGGACTAGCGGGACCTTACTACGAGCAGTACTTC.

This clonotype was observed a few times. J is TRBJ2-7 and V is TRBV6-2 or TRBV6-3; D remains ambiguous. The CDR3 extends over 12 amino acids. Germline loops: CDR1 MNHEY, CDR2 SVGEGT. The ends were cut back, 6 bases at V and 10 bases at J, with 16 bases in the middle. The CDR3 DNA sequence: TGTGCCAGCAGCGATAACCGACATTTCCAGTACTTC. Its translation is CASSDNRHFQYF.

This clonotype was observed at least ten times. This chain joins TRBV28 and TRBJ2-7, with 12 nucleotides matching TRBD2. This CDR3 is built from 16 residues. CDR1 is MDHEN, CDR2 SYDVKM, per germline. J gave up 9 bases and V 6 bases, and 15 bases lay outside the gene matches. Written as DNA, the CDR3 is TGTGCCAGCAGCTCTCTCCTTTCTAGCGGGAGGGCCTGGCAGTACTTC. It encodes CASSSLLSSGRAWQYF.

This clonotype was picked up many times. CDR3 nucleotide sequence: TGTGCCAGCAGTTCCACCCGGGATCGATACAGTAGGGGAGAGACCCAGTACTTC. Protein product: CASSSTRDRYSRGETQYF. V gene TRBV28 combines with J gene TRBJ2-5; D is possibly TRBD1 or TRBD2 (5 bases each). Germline V gives CDR1 MDHEN, CDR2 SYDVKM. With 4 bases removed from V and 4 bases from J, the gap between germline ends came to 25 bases. This CDR3 has 18 residues.

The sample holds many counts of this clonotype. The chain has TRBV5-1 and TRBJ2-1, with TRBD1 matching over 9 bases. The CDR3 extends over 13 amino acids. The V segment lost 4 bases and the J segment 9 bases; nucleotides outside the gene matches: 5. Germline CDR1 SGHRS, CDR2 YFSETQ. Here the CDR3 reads CASSAQGAGEQFF. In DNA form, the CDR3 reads TGCGCCAGCAGCGCACAGGGGGCGGGTGAGCAGTTCTTC.

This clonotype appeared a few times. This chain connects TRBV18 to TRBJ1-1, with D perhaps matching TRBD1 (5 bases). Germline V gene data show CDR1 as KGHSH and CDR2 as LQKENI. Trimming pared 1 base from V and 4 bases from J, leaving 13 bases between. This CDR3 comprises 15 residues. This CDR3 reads CASSPQQGGSTEAFF. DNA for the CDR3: TGTGCCAGCTCACCACAGCAGGGAGGTTCCACTGAAGCTTTCTTT.

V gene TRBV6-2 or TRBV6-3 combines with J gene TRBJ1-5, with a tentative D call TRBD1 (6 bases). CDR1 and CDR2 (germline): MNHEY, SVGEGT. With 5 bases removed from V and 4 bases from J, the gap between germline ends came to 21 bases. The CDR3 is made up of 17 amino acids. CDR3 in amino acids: CASSEETGTRRNQPQHF. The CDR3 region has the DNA TGTGCCAGCAGTGAGGAGACCGGGACAAGGAGAAATCAGCCCCAGCATTTT.

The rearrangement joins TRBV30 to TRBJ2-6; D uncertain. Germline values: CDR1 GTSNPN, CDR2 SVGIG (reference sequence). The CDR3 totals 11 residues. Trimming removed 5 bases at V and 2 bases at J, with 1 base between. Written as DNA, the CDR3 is TGTGCCTGGGCTGGGGCCAACGTCCTGACTTTC. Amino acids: CAWAGANVLTF.

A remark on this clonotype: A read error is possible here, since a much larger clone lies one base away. CDR3 sequence: CAANWLAGGEQYF. The DNA for the CDR3 is TGTGCCGCAAACTGGCTAGCGGGCGGTGAGCAGTACTTC. J is TRBJ2-7 and V is TRBV30; the match to TRBD2 covers 8 bases. The CDR3 loop spans 13 amino acids. Germline V gene sequence: CDR1 GTSNPN, CDR2 SVGIG (reference sequence). J gave up 7 bases and V 8 bases, and 13 bases lay outside the gene matches.

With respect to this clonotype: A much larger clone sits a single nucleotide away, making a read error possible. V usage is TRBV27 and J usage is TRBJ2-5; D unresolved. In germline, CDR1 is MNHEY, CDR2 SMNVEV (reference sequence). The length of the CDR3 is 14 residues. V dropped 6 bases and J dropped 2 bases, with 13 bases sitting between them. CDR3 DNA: TGTGCCAGCAGCTATTTCGCGTGTCAAGAGACCCAGTACTTC. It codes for CASSYFACQETQYF.

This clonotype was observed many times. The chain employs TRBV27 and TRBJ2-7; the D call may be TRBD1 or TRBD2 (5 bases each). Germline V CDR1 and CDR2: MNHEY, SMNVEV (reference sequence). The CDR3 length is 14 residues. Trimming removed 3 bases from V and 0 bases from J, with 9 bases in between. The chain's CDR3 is CASSLGVSSYEQYF. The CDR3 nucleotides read TGTGCCAGCAGTTTGGGGGTTAGCTCCTACGAGCAGTACTTC.